This paragraph covers one T cell receptor (beta chain) sequence. Antigen unknown. Between the trimmed V and J ends, which lost 8 bases and 7 bases, there was a span of 14 bases. This CDR3 comprises 12 residues. Germline V gene lookup returns CDR1 PRHDT and CDR2 FYEKMQ (reference sequence). It was version v3.0 of the immunoSEQ assay that was run at survey level. TCRdb's copy holds only in-frame clones and misses some; the assay was immunoSEQ multiplex PCR. The sample yields 29,000 or so clones, over 90% seen once. This specimen comes from a study of long-term antiretroviral therapy in people with HIV. Study results and caveats: Post-ART diversity increased but stayed below transplant donor controls.

The source of this sequence is a woman aged 40 to 50 with HIV. This chain joins TRBV13 and TRBJ1-2, with no clear D. Sample: unsorted PBMCs, taken about 6.5 years after starting antiretroviral therapy. The CDR3 sequence: CASATGWSGYTF. The CDR3 region has the DNA TGTGCCAGCGCCACGGGTTGGTCTGGCTACACCTTC. Using reference TRBV13 and TRBJ1-2 for the parts outside the CDR3, the full variable domain is AAGVIQSPRHLIKEKRETATLKCYPIPRHDTVYWYQQGPGQDPQFLISFYEKMQSDKGSIPDRFSAQQFSDYHSELNMSSLELGDSALYFCASATGWSGYTFGSGTRLTVV.